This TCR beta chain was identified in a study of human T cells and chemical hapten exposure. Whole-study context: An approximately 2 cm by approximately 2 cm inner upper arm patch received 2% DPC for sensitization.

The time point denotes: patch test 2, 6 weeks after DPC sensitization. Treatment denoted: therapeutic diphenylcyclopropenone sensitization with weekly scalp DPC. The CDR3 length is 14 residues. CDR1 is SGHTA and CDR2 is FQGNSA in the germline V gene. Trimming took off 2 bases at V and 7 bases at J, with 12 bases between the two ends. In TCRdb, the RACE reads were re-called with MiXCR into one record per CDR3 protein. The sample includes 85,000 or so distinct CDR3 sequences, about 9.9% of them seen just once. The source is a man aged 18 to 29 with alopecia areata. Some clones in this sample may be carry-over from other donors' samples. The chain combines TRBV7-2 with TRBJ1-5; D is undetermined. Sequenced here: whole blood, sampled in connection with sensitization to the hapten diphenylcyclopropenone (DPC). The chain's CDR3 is CASSLYGEVQPQHF. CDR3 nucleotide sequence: TGTGCCAGCAGCTTATATGGGGAGGTGCAGCCCCAGCATTTT.